The 32 T cell receptor beta chains below were found in one sample sequenced in a study of vaccination and CD4 T cells after COVID-19. No antigen has been identified for these receptors. The sample's treatment: approximately nine-day PBMC culture with coronavirus spike peptide pools or control peptides (ViraFEST assay). With the Oncomine TCR Beta short-read assay, DNA from cultured CD4+ T cells was sequenced. MiXCR was run by TCRdb on the PCR reads, yielding one entry per CDR3 protein. The sample yields 15,000 to 20,000 distinct CDR3 sequences, under 80% seen once. Sequencing input: CD4+ T cells from blood, cultured in vitro. The receptors originated from a human donor who had recovered from COVID-19.

This chain links TRBV10-3 with TRBJ1-2; D gene ambiguous. Germline CDR1 reads ENHRY; CDR2 reads SYGVKD. This CDR3 is 12 amino acids long. The V and J ends lost 3 bases and 6 bases respectively, with 8 bases between them. The CDR3 protein is CAISDWGDGYTF. CDR3 coding DNA: TGTGCCATCAGTGATTGGGGTGATGGCTACACCTTC.

The chain carries TRBV30 and TRBJ2-5; unclear D gene. CDR1 and CDR2 (germline): GTSNPN, SVGIG (reference sequence). The CDR3 is 13 amino acids. V lost 6 bases and J lost 5, with 16 bases in between. The chain's CDR3 is CACTRHPRETQYF. Here the CDR3 DNA reads TGTGCCTGCACCAGACACCCCCGGGAGACCCAGTACTTC.

This clonotype appeared a few times. The chain has TRBV11-3 and TRBJ2-3; 10 bases match TRBD2. The germline V gene encodes CDR1 SGHNT and CDR2 YENEEA. This CDR3 region has 16 residues. The ends lost 4 bases at V and 1 base at J; junction bases unmatched: 5. As DNA, the CDR3 is TGTGCCAGCAGCTACCTTGGACTAGCGGGCACAGATACGCAGTATTTT. This sequence encodes CASSYLGLAGTDTQYF.

The CDR3 nucleotides read TGTGCCAGCAGTGCGGACCGGGACGGCCAAGAGACCCAGTACTTC. Protein: CASSADRDGQETQYF. This chain connects TRBV27 to TRBJ2-5, with D perhaps TRBD1 or TRBD2 (5 bases each). Trimming pared 5 bases from V and 1 base from J, leaving 14 bases between. The length of the CDR3 is 15 residues. Germline loops: CDR1 MNHEY, CDR2 SMNVEV (reference sequence).

This sequence joins TRBV27 and TRBJ1-4, with unresolved D. CDR1 is MNHEY, CDR2 SMNVEV, per germline (reference sequence). This CDR3 is built from 14 residues. V lost 1 base to trimming and J lost 1 base, with 4 bases between them. CDR3 nucleotides: TGTGCCAGCAGTTTATGGGGAACTAATGAAAAACTGTTTTTT. The encoded protein is CASSLWGTNEKLFF.

The CDR3 sequence is CASSVTFGTEAFF. In DNA form, the CDR3 reads TGTGCCAGCAGTGTAACATTTGGCACTGAAGCTTTCTTT. The genes are TRBV6-1 and TRBJ1-1; D gene ambiguous. This CDR3 is 13 amino acids long. V lost 4 bases and J lost 4, with 10 bases in between. The germline CDR1 and CDR2 sequences are MNHNS and SASEGT.

This chain joins TRBV7-2 and TRBJ1-5, with D unclear. Germline V gives CDR1 SGHTA, CDR2 FQGNSA. Trimming left V 5 bases short and J 9 bases short, with 20 bases between. This CDR3 is built from 15 residues. CDR3 protein: CASSVLSGSVSPQHF. The CDR3 region has the DNA TGTGCCAGCAGCGTACTTAGTGGTTCGGTGTCGCCCCAGCATTTT.

This clonotype was counted only a few times. V usage is TRBV11-1 and J usage is TRBJ1-1; 8 bases line up with TRBD1. The CDR3 loop spans 15 amino acids. Trimming removed 4 bases from V and 3 bases from J; junction bases left unmatched: 7. Germline CDR1 and CDR2: SGHAT and FQDESV (reference sequence). Here the CDR3 DNA reads TGTGCCAGCAGCTCCGGACAGGGTGGGTACACTGAAGCTTTCTTT. Translated, it gives CASSSGQGGYTEAFF.

The chain links TRBV30 to TRBJ2-5; maybe TRBD1 (6 bases). The V gene lost 4 bases and the J gene lost 0 bases, with 21 bases spanning the gap. Germline V lookup: CDR1 GTSNPN, CDR2 SVGIG (reference sequence). The CDR3 totals 17 residues. The CDR3 loop is CAWTRGVGAMYQETQYF. As DNA, the CDR3 is TGTGCCTGGACCCGAGGGGTGGGGGCGATGTACCAAGAGACCCAGTACTTC.

The chain recombines TRBV7-2 with TRBJ2-1; no clear D gene. This CDR3 contains 15 residues. Trimming removed 5 bases from V and 0 bases from J, with 11 bases in between. The germline CDR1 and CDR2 sequences are SGHTA and FQGNSA. As DNA, the CDR3 is TGTGCCAGCAGCCCGCAGGTGAGCTCCTACAATGAGCAGTTCTTC. Encoded protein: CASSPQVSSYNEQFF.

This clonotype was counted once. The rearrangement links TRBV7-9 to TRBJ2-7, with D possibly matching TRBD1 (6 bases). CDR1 is SEHNR and CDR2 is FQNEAQ in the germline V gene (reference sequence). This CDR3 is 14 amino acids long. Trimming cost V 3 bases and J 3 bases, with 12 bases left between them. CDR3 DNA: TGTGCCAGCAGCTTCGCGGACAGAAGCTACGAGCAGTACTTC. Translating gives CASSFADRSYEQYF.

This clonotype was seen more than once but under ten times. The chain links TRBV27 to TRBJ1-5, with 7 bases identical to TRBD1. The length of the CDR3 is 15 residues. With 11 bases clipped from V and 5 bases from J, the junction kept 15 bases outside the gene matches. Germline CDR1 and CDR2: MNHEY and SMNVEV (reference sequence). CDR3 sequence: CAPRGSSSQHQPQHF. The CDR3 DNA sequence: TGTGCCCCCAGGGGGAGCTCATCCCAACATCAGCCCCAGCATTTT.

The chain combines TRBV20-1 with TRBJ1-1; 9 nucleotides agree with TRBD1. This CDR3 is 16 amino acids long. The germline V gene has CDR1 DFQATT and CDR2 SNEGSKA (reference sequence). J was trimmed by 3 bases and V by 0 bases; bases with no gene match: 8. This CDR3 is CSARDNRGLSDTEAFF. CDR3 in DNA: TGCAGTGCTAGAGACAACAGGGGGCTCTCGGACACTGAAGCTTTCTTT.

This clonotype was detected only a few times. CDR3 in amino acids: CASRGQNSPLHF. CDR3 sequence (DNA): TGTGCCAGCAGAGGACAGAATTCACCCCTCCACTTT. J is TRBJ1-6 and V is TRBV6-1; weak D call: TRBD1 (6 bases). CDR1 MNHNS and CDR2 SASEGT come from the germline V gene. This CDR3 is 12 amino acids long. Trimming pared 6 bases from V and 7 bases from J, leaving 7 bases between.

CDR3 DNA sequence: TGTGCCATCGGGAGACTAGCGGGAAGGGGTGAGCAGTTCTTC. It specifies CAIGRLAGRGEQFF. The chain couples TRBV10-3 to TRBJ2-1, with TRBD2 matching over 11 bases. V dropped 8 bases and J dropped 9; count of bases not matched to a gene: 9. The germline V gene encodes CDR1 ENHRY and CDR2 SYGVKD. The CDR3 is made up of 14 amino acids.

This clonotype was counted between two and nine times. CDR3 in DNA: TGCAGCGCTGCACAGGGACAGAGCAATCAGCCCCAGCATTTT. Amino acids: CSAAQGQSNQPQHF. This chain links TRBV29-1 with TRBJ1-5; 7 nucleotides line up with TRBD1. The V gene's germline CDR1 is SQVTM and CDR2 ANQGSEA. The J segment lost 1 base and the V segment lost 7 bases, leaving 7 bases of the junction unmatched. This CDR3 region has 14 residues.

This clonotype was recorded a few times. The chain recombines TRBV19 with TRBJ1-2, with D unresolved. The CDR3 runs 13 residues. The V gene lost 9 bases and the J gene lost 4 bases, with 15 bases spanning the gap. From germline, CDR1 is LNHDA and CDR2 SQIVND (reference sequence). The CDR3 region is CARLTEGFYGYTF. The CDR3, as DNA: TGTGCCAGACTCACCGAGGGTTTCTATGGCTACACCTTC.

This chain connects TRBV19 to TRBJ1-2, with 9 nucleotides matching TRBD1. CDR1 LNHDA and CDR2 SQIVND come from the germline V gene (reference sequence). The CDR3 is made up of 14 amino acids. The junction had 7 bases not matched to a gene; V was cut back by 7 bases and J by 4 bases. CDR3 loop: CASNPGQGPYGYTF. The CDR3 nucleotides are TGTGCCAGTAATCCGGGACAGGGACCCTATGGCTACACCTTC. Together with reference TRBV19 and TRBJ1-2, the CDR3 gives the full variable domain: DGGITQSPKYLFRKEGQNVTLSCEQNLNHDAMYWYRQDPGQGLRLIYYSQIVNDFQKGDIAEGYSVSREKKESFPLTVTSAQKNPTAFYLCASNPGQGPYGYTFGSGTRLTVV.

This clonotype appeared once. V and J are TRBV5-5 and TRBJ2-1; TRBD2 matches at 7 bases. The J segment lost 2 bases and the V segment lost 4 bases, leaving 9 bases of the junction unmatched. This CDR3 spans 16 amino acids. The germline gives CDR1 SGHKS, CDR2 YYEKEE (reference sequence). The CDR3 sequence is CASSHFSGLAYNEQFF. CDR3 DNA: TGTGCCAGCAGCCACTTTAGCGGGCTAGCCTACAATGAGCAGTTCTTC.

This clonotype was counted only a few times. V gene TRBV20-1 combines with J gene TRBJ1-2; no definite D call. The V gene's germline CDR1 is DFQATT and CDR2 SNEGSKA (reference sequence). V was clipped by 6 bases and J by 8 bases, with 16 bases between them. The CDR3 loop spans 12 amino acids. The CDR3 region has the DNA TGCAGTGCCCCCGATTTGGTCACAGGCTACACCTTC. Its protein is CSAPDLVTGYTF.

V gene TRBV10-1 combines with J gene TRBJ2-3, with 13 bases lining up with TRBD2. The CDR3 spans 16 residues. CDR1 is WNHNN and CDR2 is SYGVQD in the germline V gene (reference sequence). J lost 2 bases, V lost 5 bases, and 4 bases had no gene match. The chain's CDR3 is CASSSGLAGATDTQYF. The CDR3 DNA sequence: TGCGCCAGCAGTTCCGGACTAGCGGGGGCCACAGATACGCAGTATTTT.

The chain carries TRBV6-5 and TRBJ2-4, with a possible D match to TRBD2 (5 bases). The germline V and J ends were trimmed by 0 bases and 0 bases, with 12 bases remaining between them. The germline V gene has CDR1 MNHEY and CDR2 SVGAGI. The CDR3 runs to 17 residues. The chain's CDR3 is CASSYSPPGLAKNIQYF. Here the CDR3 DNA reads TGTGCCAGCAGTTACTCCCCTCCAGGACTAGCCAAAAACATTCAGTACTTC.

This clonotype has only a few counts. The chain links TRBV6-1 to TRBJ1-5, with D unclear. V lost 1 base to trimming and J lost 5 bases, with 9 bases between them. Germline CDR1 is MNHNS and CDR2 is SASEGT. This CDR3 is 14 amino acids long. In DNA, the CDR3 is TGTGCCAGCAGTGAAGAAGGGTGGGATCAGCCCCAGCATTTT. It specifies CASSEEGWDQPQHF.

The J gene is TRBJ1-1, the V gene TRBV15, with 8 bases lining up with TRBD1. The CDR3 is 16 amino acids. Germline V CDR1 and CDR2: LNHNV, YYDKDF (reference sequence). Trimming at V came to 3 bases and at J to 1 base, leaving 7 bases not matched to a gene. The CDR3 reads CATSRRTGLRNTEAFF. In nucleotides, the CDR3 is TGTGCCACCAGCAGGCGGACAGGGTTGAGGAACACTGAAGCTTTCTTT.

This clonotype has more than one count but fewer than ten. The chain is built from TRBV12-3 or TRBV12-4 and TRBJ1-6; D ambiguous. The CDR3 contains 15 residues. The V end was cut by 8 bases, the J end by 5 bases, with 16 bases between. Here the CDR3 DNA reads TGTGCCAGCTCCAAGTCAGAAGTCAATAATTCACCCCTCCACTTT. Its translation is CASSKSEVNNSPLHF.

The genes are TRBV20-1 and TRBJ2-1; 11 positions match TRBD2. Germline CDR1 and CDR2: DFQATT and SNEGSKA (reference sequence). Losses at the gene ends were 2 bases for V and 5 bases for J; bases not matched to a gene: 8. The CDR3 is 16 amino acids. This CDR3 reads CSARQATSGTDNEQFF. CDR3 bases: TGCAGTGCTAGACAAGCGACTAGCGGGACTGACAATGAGCAGTTCTTC.

This clonotype was observed a handful of times. The V call is TRBV11-3, the J call TRBJ2-3; D is perhaps TRBD2 (6 bases). The CDR3 contains 17 residues. CDR1 SGHNT and CDR2 YENEEA come from the germline V gene. Between the trimmed V and J ends, which lost 4 bases and 1 base, there was a span of 18 bases. Here the CDR3 DNA reads TGTGCCAGCAGCTCCTCCTCGGGAGTGCCCGGCACAGATACGCAGTATTTT. Translated, it gives CASSSSSGVPGTDTQYF.

Only a few counts were recorded for this clonotype. The chain has TRBV11-2 and TRBJ2-5, with D tentatively TRBD1 (5 bases). The V gene lost 5 bases and the J gene lost 1 base, with 8 bases spanning the gap. The germline V gene encodes CDR1 SGHAT and CDR2 FQNNGV. The CDR3 runs to 13 residues. CDR3 in DNA: TGTGCCAGCAGCCAGACAGTCCAAGAGACCCAGTACTTC. Amino acid sequence: CASSQTVQETQYF.

This clonotype appeared a few times. The V call is TRBV6-5, the J call TRBJ1-2, with D tentatively TRBD1 (6 bases). The CDR3 is 15 residues long. Germline V CDR1 and CDR2: MNHEY, SVGAGI. V was trimmed by 0 bases and J by 9 bases, leaving 17 bases between them. For the CDR3, the DNA is TGTGCCAGCAGTTACTCGAATTCACAGGGACTGAGCTACACCTTC. Residues: CASSYSNSQGLSYTF.

The chain carries TRBV28 and TRBJ2-5, with D perhaps TRBD1 (7 bases). CDR1 is MDHEN, CDR2 SYDVKM, per germline. There are 13 residues in the CDR3. V was shortened by 6 bases and J by 5 bases, with 13 bases between the two germline ends. The chain's CDR3 is CASRRQGGETQYF. As DNA, the CDR3 is TGTGCCAGCAGGCGACAGGGAGGTGAGACCCAGTACTTC.

This clonotype was seen only once. The chain recombines TRBV27 with TRBJ1-4; D remains unclear. The CDR3 length is 14 residues. V was trimmed by 9 bases and J by 3 bases, leaving 14 bases between them. The germline V gene has CDR1 MNHEY and CDR2 SMNVEV (reference sequence). The DNA for the CDR3 is TGTGCCAGTAACTCGGGGTGGCCTAATGAAAAACTGTTTTTT. The encoded protein is CASNSGWPNEKLFF.

This clonotype appeared a single time. The chain is built from TRBV4-1 and TRBJ1-2, with 12 bases identical to TRBD1. Germline lookup yields CDR1 MGHRA and CDR2 YSYEKL. The CDR3 consists of 19 residues. V was clipped by 4 bases and J by 0 bases; unmatched bases: 12. Here the CDR3 DNA reads TGCGCCAGCAGCCGATCGATCGGGACAGGGGGCCTCGCTAACTATGGCTACACCTTC. Residues: CASSRSIGTGGLANYGYTF.